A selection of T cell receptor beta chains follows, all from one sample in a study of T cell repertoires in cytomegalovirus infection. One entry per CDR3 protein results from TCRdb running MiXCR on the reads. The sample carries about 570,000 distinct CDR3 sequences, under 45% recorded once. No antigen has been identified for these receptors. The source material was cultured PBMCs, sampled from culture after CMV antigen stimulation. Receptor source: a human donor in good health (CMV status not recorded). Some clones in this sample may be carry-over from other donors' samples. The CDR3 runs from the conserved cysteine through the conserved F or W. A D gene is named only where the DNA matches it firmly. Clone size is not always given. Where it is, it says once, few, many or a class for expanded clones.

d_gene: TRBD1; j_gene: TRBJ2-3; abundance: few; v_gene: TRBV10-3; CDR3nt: TGTGCCATCAGTAACAGGGGGCTCGCAGATACGCAGTATTTT; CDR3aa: CAISNRGLADTQYF
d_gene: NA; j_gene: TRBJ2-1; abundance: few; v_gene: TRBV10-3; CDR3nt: TGTGCCATCAGTGAGTCGCACTCGGGCGGCTCCTACAATGAGCAGTTCTTC; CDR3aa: CAISESHSGGSYNEQFF
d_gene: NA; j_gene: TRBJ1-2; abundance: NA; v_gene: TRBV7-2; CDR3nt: TGTGCCAGCAGCTTAGGGTGGAAAAACTATGGCTACACCTTC; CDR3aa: CASSLGWKNYGYTF
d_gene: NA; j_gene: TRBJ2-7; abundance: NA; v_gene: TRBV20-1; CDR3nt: TGCAGTGCACTGGGGGAAACGGATGCCTACGAGCAGTACTTC; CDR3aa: CSALGETDAYEQYF
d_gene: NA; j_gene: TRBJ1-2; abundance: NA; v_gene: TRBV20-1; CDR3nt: TGCAGTGCTAGAGACAGGGCGAAGTGGGGCTACACCTTC; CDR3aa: CSARDRAKWGYTF
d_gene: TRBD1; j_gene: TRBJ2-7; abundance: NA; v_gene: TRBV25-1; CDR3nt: TGTGCCAGCAGTGAATATTTCCAGGGGGCCTCCTACGAGCAGTACTTC; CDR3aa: CASSEYFQGASYEQYF
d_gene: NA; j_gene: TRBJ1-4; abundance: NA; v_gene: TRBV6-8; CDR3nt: TGTGCCAGCAGTACAGGGTCTGGGAGTGAAAAACTGTTTTTT; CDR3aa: CASSTGSGSEKLFF
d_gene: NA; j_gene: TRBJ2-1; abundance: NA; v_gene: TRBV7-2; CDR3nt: TGTGCCAGCAGCTTAGGCCCAGGGTATGAGCAGTTCTTC; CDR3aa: CASSLGPGYEQFF
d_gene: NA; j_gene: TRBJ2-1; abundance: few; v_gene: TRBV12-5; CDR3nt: TGTGCTAGTGGTCCCTCGCCGGCGAGTAAGCAGTTCTTC; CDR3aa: CASGPSPASKQFF
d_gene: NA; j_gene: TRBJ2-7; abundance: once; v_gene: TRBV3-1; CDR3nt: TGTGCCAGCAGCCAAGCCGGCGTCAGGTACTTC; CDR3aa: CASSQAGVRYF
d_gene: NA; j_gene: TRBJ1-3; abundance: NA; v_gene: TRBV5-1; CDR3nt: TGCGCCAGCAGCCGGGCCGCGGGGTCTGGAAACACCATATATTTT; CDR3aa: CASSRAAGSGNTIYF
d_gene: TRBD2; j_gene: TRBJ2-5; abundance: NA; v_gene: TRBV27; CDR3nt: TGTGCCAGCAGTCCGCTAGCGGGCCTTGGGGCCCAGTACTTC; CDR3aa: CASSPLAGLGAQYF
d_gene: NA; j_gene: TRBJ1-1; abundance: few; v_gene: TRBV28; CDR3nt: TGTGCCAGCAGTTTGTTGCGCAGAGCGTCGCCTGAAGCTTTCTTT; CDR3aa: CASSLLRRASPEAFF
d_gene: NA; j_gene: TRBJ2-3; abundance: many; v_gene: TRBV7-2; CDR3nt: TGTGCCAGCAGCTTACTTCCCACCGGGAGCACAGATACGCAGTATTTT; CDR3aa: CASSLLPTGSTDTQYF
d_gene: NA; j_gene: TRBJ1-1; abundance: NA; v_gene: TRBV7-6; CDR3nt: TGTGCCAGCAGCAATCAGCTGAACACTGAAGCTTTCTTT; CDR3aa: CASSNQLNTEAFF
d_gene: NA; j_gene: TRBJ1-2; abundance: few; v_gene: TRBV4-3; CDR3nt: TGCGCCAGCAGCCAAGATCCCACAGGGTGGCTTGGCTACACCTTC; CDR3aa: CASSQDPTGWLGYTF
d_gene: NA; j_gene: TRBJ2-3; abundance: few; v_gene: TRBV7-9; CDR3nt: TGTGCCAGCAGCTTAGTTCGGCCTGCTTTAGCGGTGAGCACAGATACGCAGTATTTT; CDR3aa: CASSLVRPALAVSTDTQYF
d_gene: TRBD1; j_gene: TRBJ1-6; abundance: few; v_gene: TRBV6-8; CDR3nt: TGTGCCAGCACCCCCAATGACAGGGATTCACCCCTCCACTTT; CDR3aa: CASTPNDRDSPLHF
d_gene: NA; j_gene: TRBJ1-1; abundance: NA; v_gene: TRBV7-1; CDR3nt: TGTGCCAGCTCCCCCGAGGGGTTTGGTAATGAAGCTTTCTTT; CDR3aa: CASSPEGFGNEAFF
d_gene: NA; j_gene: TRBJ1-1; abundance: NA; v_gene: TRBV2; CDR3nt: TGTGCCAGCCCCCCGACCCGGGACGGCACGAACACTGAAGCTTTCTTT; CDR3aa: CASPPTRDGTNTEAFF
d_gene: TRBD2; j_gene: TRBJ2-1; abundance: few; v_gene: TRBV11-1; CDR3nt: TGTGCCAGCAGCCCGTGGGACTATGGCTTCAATGATAATGAGCAGTTCTTC; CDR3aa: CASSPWDYGFNDNEQFF
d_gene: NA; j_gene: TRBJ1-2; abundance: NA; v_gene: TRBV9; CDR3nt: TGTGCCAGCACCACTTCCCCCGCTAACTATGGCTACACCTTC; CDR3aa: CASTTSPANYGYTF
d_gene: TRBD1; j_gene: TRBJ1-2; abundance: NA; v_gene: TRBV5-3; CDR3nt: TGTGCCAGCAGCGGAACGGCAGGGGGTAACTATGGCTACACCTTC; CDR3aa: CASSGTAGGNYGYTF
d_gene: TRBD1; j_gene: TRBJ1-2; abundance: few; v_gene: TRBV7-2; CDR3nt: TGTGCCAGCAGCCAGGGACAGGGGACGTTTTATGGCTACACCTTC; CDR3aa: CASSQGQGTFYGYTF
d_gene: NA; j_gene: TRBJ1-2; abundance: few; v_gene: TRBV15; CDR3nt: TGTGCCACCAGCAGAGGCAGGTCTAACTATGGCTACACCTTC; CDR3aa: CATSRGRSNYGYTF
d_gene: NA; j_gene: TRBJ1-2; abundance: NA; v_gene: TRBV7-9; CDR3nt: TGTGCCAGCAGCTCCCTAGACGGTAACTATGGCTACACCTTC; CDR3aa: CASSSLDGNYGYTF
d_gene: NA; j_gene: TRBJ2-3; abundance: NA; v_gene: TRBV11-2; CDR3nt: TGTGCCAGCAGCGCCTCAGATGGTGGCACAGATACGCAGTATTTT; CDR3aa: CASSASDGGTDTQYF
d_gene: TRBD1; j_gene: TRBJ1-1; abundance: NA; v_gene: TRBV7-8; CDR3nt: TGTGCCAGCAGCGCCCCCGGGACAGGGGTAACTGAAGCTTTCTTT; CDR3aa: CASSAPGTGVTEAFF
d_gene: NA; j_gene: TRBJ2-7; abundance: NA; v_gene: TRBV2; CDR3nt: TGTGCCAGCAGGAACCACGGGGGAACAACCTACGAGCAGTACTTC; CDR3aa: CASRNHGGTTYEQYF
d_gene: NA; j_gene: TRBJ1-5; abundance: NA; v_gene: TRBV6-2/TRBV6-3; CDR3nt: TGTGCCAGCAGTGACTACAGGTTGTTTCAGCCCCAGCATTTT; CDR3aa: CASSDYRLFQPQHF
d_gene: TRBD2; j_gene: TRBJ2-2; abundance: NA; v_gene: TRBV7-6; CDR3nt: TGTGCCAGCATCCCCCTAGCGGGAGTCGGGGAGCTGTTTTTT; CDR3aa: CASIPLAGVGELFF
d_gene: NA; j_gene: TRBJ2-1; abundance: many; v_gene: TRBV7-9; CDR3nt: TGTGCCAGCAGCTTAGCGGGGGGTGCCCTTTTGTCCTACAATGAGCAGTTCTTC; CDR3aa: CASSLAGGALLSYNEQFF
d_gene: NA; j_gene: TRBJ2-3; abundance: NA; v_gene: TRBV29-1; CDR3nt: TGCGGCTCCACGGGACGCCTCACAGATACGCAGTATTTT; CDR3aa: CGSTGRLTDTQYF
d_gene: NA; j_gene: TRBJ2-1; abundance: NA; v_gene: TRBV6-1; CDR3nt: TGTGCCAGCAGTGAATTACGCTCCTACAATGAGCAGTTCTTC; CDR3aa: CASSELRSYNEQFF
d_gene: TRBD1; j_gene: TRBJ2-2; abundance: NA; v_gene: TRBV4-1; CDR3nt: TGCGCCAGCAGCCAGACAGGGATCGGGGAGCTGTTTTTT; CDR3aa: CASSQTGIGELFF
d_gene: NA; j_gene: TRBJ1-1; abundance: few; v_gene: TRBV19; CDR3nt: TGTGCCAGTAGGACCTCGAGTCGGAGAACTGAAGCTTTCTTT; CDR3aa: CASRTSSRRTEAFF
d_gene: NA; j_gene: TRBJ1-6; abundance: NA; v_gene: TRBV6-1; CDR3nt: TGTGCCAGCAGTGTCCGGGGTAGTAATTCACCCCTCCACTTT; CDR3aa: CASSVRGSNSPLHF
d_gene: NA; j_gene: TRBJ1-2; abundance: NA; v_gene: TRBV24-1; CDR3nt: TGTGCCTCGCTCGCCGGGACACAGAATGGCTACACCTTC; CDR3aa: CASLAGTQNGYTF
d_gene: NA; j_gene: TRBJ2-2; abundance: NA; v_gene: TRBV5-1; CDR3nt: TGCGCCAGCAGCCGAGAAGGCCTGGTCACCGGGGAGCTGTTTTTT; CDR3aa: CASSREGLVTGELFF
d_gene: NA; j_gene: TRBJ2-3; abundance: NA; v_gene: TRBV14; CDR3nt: TGTGCCAGCAGCCAGGACACTAGAAACACAGATACGCAGTATTTT; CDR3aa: CASSQDTRNTDTQYF